These T cell receptor beta chains were read from a single sample in a study of blood T cell repertoires in COVID-19. Sequenced by immunoSEQ multiplex PCR; TCRdb stores in-frame clones only, minus some. There are approximately 300,000 clones in the sample; 85% to 95% occur only once, and around 4.2% lies in the top ten. The sequenced material came from PBMCs or T cells enriched from blood (not recorded which). These receptors were taken from a woman in her 30s who had been exposed to COVID-19. The CDR3 runs from the conserved cysteine through the conserved F or W. The D gene is left open where the match is weak. Clone size is given for some rows only: seen once, a few or many times, or a class if the clone is expanded.

size,J,D,V,DNA,CDR3
.,TRBJ1-3,.,TRBV14,TGTGCCAGCAGCCAAGTGGCAGGCCCCTCTGGAAACACCATATATTTT,CASSQVAGPSGNTIYF
.,TRBJ1-6,.,TRBV3-1/TRBV3-2,TGTGCCAGCAGCCAGGGCAGTATTCTTTATAATTCACCCCTCCACTTT,CASSQGSILYNSPLHF
.,TRBJ1-2,TRBD1,TRBV6-5,TGTGCCAGCACCTTGACAGGGGAGGCAAATGGCTACACCTTC,CASTLTGEANGYTF
.,TRBJ2-1,.,TRBV9,TGTGCCAGCAGCGTAGTAGCTAGCTCAAATGAGCAGTTCTTC,CASSVVASSNEQFF
.,TRBJ2-5,TRBD2,TRBV5-4,TGTGCCAGCAGCCCGGGACTAGCGGGGGGGCCCCAGACCCAGTACTTC,CASSPGLAGGPQTQYF
.,TRBJ2-1,.,TRBV11-2,TGTGCCAGCAGCTTAGTTCACTTTAATGAGCAGTTCTTC,CASSLVHFNEQFF
few,TRBJ1-2,.,TRBV7-2,TGTGCCAGCAGCTTAATGGTTGATCCGGGGGGCCCGACTAACTATGGCTACACCTTC,CASSLMVDPGGPTNYGYTF
.,TRBJ2-2,.,TRBV14,TGTGCCAGCAGCCCCGCAAGGGGGGGTTTGAGTGCCGGGGAGCTGTTTTTT,CASSPARGGLSAGELFF
.,TRBJ2-3,TRBD2,TRBV3-1/TRBV3-2,TGTGCCAGCAGCCAAGATCTAAAGTGGGAGACTAGCGGGGGGGACACAGATACGCAGTATTTT,CASSQDLKWETSGGDTDTQYF
.,TRBJ2-7,.,TRBV7-2,TGTGCCAGCAAGACGGACAGAGGCACCTACGAGCAGTACTTC,CASKTDRGTYEQYF
.,TRBJ1-4,.,TRBV4-3,TGCGCCAGCAGCCAATGGCGTAGGGGTGAAAAACTGTTTTTT,CASSQWRRGEKLFF
.,TRBJ1-2,.,TRBV27,TGTGCCAGCAGTTTATCGATTTTTCCGGTCAACTATGGCTACACCTTC,CASSLSIFPVNYGYTF
.,TRBJ1-6,.,TRBV11-3,TGTGCCAGCAGCTTAATAACAGGTTCACCCCTCCACTTT,CASSLITGSPLHF
.,TRBJ2-7,TRBD2,TRBV19,TGTGCCAGTATGGCGGGGGTCGTGCAGTACTTC,CASMAGVVQYF
once,TRBJ1-1,.,TRBV7-9,TGTGCCAGCAGCTTAGTGTCGGTATACACTGAAGCTTTCTTT,CASSLVSVYTEAFF
.,TRBJ1-1,TRBD1,TRBV5-1,TGCGCCAGCAGCTTGCCCTTAAGGAACAGGGGAAGGACTGAAGCTTTCTTT,CASSLPLRNRGRTEAFF
.,TRBJ1-5,.,TRBV21-1,TGTGCCAGCAGCAAATCATACAGCCCTTTACATCAGCCCCAGCATTTT,CASSKSYSPLHQPQHF
.,TRBJ1-2,TRBD1,TRBV18,TGTGCCAGCTCACCCCTTCGGGACAGGGGGCGAACTAACTATGGCTACACCTTC,CASSPLRDRGRTNYGYTF
.,TRBJ2-3,.,TRBV4-2,TGTGCCAGCAGCGGCAGGGGTCAGGAGAGCACAGATACGCAGTATTTT,CASSGRGQESTDTQYF
.,TRBJ2-7,TRBD1,TRBV4-3,TGCGCCAGCAGCCAAGTGGGACAGGGTGACGGCGAGCAGTACTTC,CASSQVGQGDGEQYF
.,TRBJ2-7,.,TRBV5-1,TGCGCCAGCAGCCACCGACAGGGGAGGGCCTCCTACGAGCAGTACTTC,CASSHRQGRASYEQYF
.,TRBJ1-1,.,TRBV6-5,TGTGCCACCTCGAGAGGAAAAGCTTTCTTT,CATSRGKAFF
.,TRBJ1-5,.,TRBV10-2,TGCGCCAGCAGTGACAGAAATAGCAATCAGCCCCAGCATTTT,CASSDRNSNQPQHF
.,TRBJ2-7,.,TRBV4-3,TGCGCCAGCAGCCAAGGGGCAGGCGGGTCCTACGAGCAGTACTTC,CASSQGAGGSYEQYF
.,TRBJ1-1,.,TRBV27,TGTGCCAGCAGGTCTCCAGGGATTTCTAACACTGAAGCTTTCTTT,CASRSPGISNTEAFF
once,TRBJ2-3,TRBD2,TRBV3-1/TRBV3-2,TGTGCCAGCAGGCACACTAGCGGGGGTGGCACAGATACGCAGTATTTT,CASRHTSGGGTDTQYF
.,TRBJ1-1,.,TRBV6-5,TGTGCCAGCAGTTCCGCCGAGAGTCTAGCTTTCTTT,CASSSAESLAFF
once,TRBJ1-1,.,TRBV7-9,TGTGCCAGCAGCTTAGCGCTTGGACACTCGAACACTGAAGCTTTCTTT,CASSLALGHSNTEAFF
.,TRBJ2-5,.,TRBV6-1,TGTGCCAGCAGTGAATGGGACAGCGGGGGAGCCCAAGAGACCCAGTACTTC,CASSEWDSGGAQETQYF
.,TRBJ1-2,TRBD1,TRBV15,TGTGCCACCAGCAGCCTCCGGGACAGGGGTGGCTACACCTTC,CATSSLRDRGGYTF
.,TRBJ1-5,.,TRBV18,TGTGCCAGCTCACCCAACGCAAACAGGGATCAGCCCCAGCATTTT,CASSPNANRDQPQHF
.,TRBJ1-1,TRBD1,TRBV7-9,TGTGCCAGCAGCTCCCGGGACAGGGTAAACACTGAAGCTTTCTTT,CASSSRDRVNTEAFF
.,TRBJ2-7,.,TRBV4-2,TGTGCCAGCAGCCAGGGTAGCGGAACCTACGAGCAGTACTTC,CASSQGSGTYEQYF
.,TRBJ2-4,.,TRBV7-9,TGTGCCAGCAGCTTAGCGCCCCCCCTGTCCGCGGTCAACATTCAGTACTTC,CASSLAPPLSAVNIQYF
.,TRBJ1-2,.,TRBV19,TGTGCCAGTAGTATAGATCGTGTCTACACCTTC,CASSIDRVYTF
.,TRBJ1-6,.,TRBV5-1,TGCGCCAGCAGCTTGGGTGAGCGTTCACCCCTCCACTTT,CASSLGERSPLHF
.,TRBJ2-3,TRBD2,TRBV9,TGTGCCAGCAGCGTGGGAGGGCCAGATACGCAGTATTTT,CASSVGGPDTQYF
once,TRBJ2-7,.,TRBV9,TGTGCCAGCAGCGTAGTCCCGAGCTACGAGCAGTACTTC,CASSVVPSYEQYF
.,TRBJ1-4,.,TRBV6-2/TRBV6-3,TGTGCCAGCAGTTACGCCAGGGAAGGTGAAAAACTGTTTTTT,CASSYAREGEKLFF
once,TRBJ1-1,.,TRBV29-1,TGCAGCGTTTTCACAGGGACGGGGAACACTGAAGCTTTCTTT,CSVFTGTGNTEAFF
.,TRBJ1-1,.,TRBV19,TGTGCCAGTAGTATAGACGGGTTGGGCACTGAAGCTTTCTTT,CASSIDGLGTEAFF
once,TRBJ1-1,.,TRBV6-1,TGTGCCAGCAGTGAGCGATTGCAGCGCCAAGAAGCTTTCTTT,CASSERLQRQEAFF
.,TRBJ2-2,.,TRBV9,TGTGCCAGCAGCCCCAACAGGGCAACGAACACCGGGGAGCTGTTTTTT,CASSPNRATNTGELFF
few,TRBJ2-1,.,TRBV20-1,TGCAGTGCCCGTTCGAATGAGCAGTTCTTC,CSARSNEQFF
.,TRBJ2-5,TRBD2,TRBV2,TGTGCCAGCAGTGAACTAGCGGGGTTACAAGAGACCCAGTACTTC,CASSELAGLQETQYF
once,TRBJ2-7,.,TRBV27,TGTGCCAGCAGCAGGTGGGACTGGGCAAGGGGCTACGAGCAGTACTTC,CASSRWDWARGYEQYF
once,TRBJ1-5,TRBD1,TRBV19,TGTGCCAGTAGTAAAGACAGGGGCAATCAGCCCCAGCATTTT,CASSKDRGNQPQHF
.,TRBJ1-1,.,TRBV11-2,TGTGCCAGCAGCTTATTTCTGAGGAACACTGAAGCTTTCTTT,CASSLFLRNTEAFF
.,TRBJ2-5,TRBD2,TRBV3-1/TRBV3-2,TGTGCCAGCAGCCAACGGCGTAGCGGGGCAGAAGAGACCCAGTACTTC,CASSQRRSGAEETQYF
.,TRBJ2-7,TRBD2,TRBV7-9,TGTGCCAGCAGCTTCGGGGGGGGACCCTACGAGCAGTACTTC,CASSFGGGPYEQYF
once,TRBJ1-1,.,TRBV10-3,TGTGCCATGAGGGACTCCACACGGGGGAACACTGAAGCTTTCTTT,CAMRDSTRGNTEAFF
.,TRBJ1-2,.,TRBV9,TGTGCCAGCAGCGTAGAGGGGGTGGGTAGAGGCTACACCTTC,CASSVEGVGRGYTF
.,TRBJ2-7,.,TRBV3-1/TRBV3-2,TGTGCCAGCACTAACACAGCCAGTGGTTACGAGCAGTACTTC,CASTNTASGYEQYF
.,TRBJ1-1,TRBD1,TRBV19,TGTGCCAGTAGTATAAGACAGGGATCCGGGGACACTGAAGCTTTCTTT,CASSIRQGSGDTEAFF
.,TRBJ2-1,.,TRBV6-5,TGTGCCAGCAGTTACTGGTCAGGGTCGGAGCAGTTCTTC,CASSYWSGSEQFF